This TCR beta chain was recorded in a study of T cells in Graves' hyperthyroidism and ophthalmopathy. Losses at the gene ends were 5 bases for V and 1 base for J; bases not matched to a gene: 14. CDR3 length equals 18 residues. Lactation, pregnancy, other autoimmune disease or uncontrolled infection led to exclusion of patients. The PBMCs were sourced from fresh peripheral blood (less than 11 ml). This clonotype was recorded many times. Antigen unknown. Regarding the study as a whole: In validation, the model predicted ophthalmopathy. These predictions came a median roughly 6.5 months before onset.

Using RNA transcripts as the source, TCR beta CDR3 regions were amplified. An initial round of RT-PCR targeting the TCR CDR3 relied on the HTBI primer set. TCRdb redid the calling of the multiplex PCR reads with MiXCR, one entry per CDR3 protein. Of about 340,000 distinct CDR3 sequences listed, 21% are singletons. The chain couples TRBV12-3 or TRBV12-4 to TRBJ2-3, with 8 nucleotides matching TRBD2. The clonotype comes from a woman aged 45-65 years with Graves' hyperthyroidism. The specimen sequenced was blood. In nucleotides, the CDR3 is TGTGCCAGCAGTCGCAAAGGGAAGGCGGGAGGTCGCACAGATACGCAGTATTTT. Protein product: CASSRKGKAGGRTDTQYF.